A single sample is the source of the 2 T cell receptor beta chains below, sequenced in a study of tumour-infiltrating T cells in Burkitt lymphoma (TCRdb year 2020). To prepare the library, the immunoSEQ multiplex PCR assay was applied. In its TCRdb copy, this immuneACCESS table keeps in-frame sequences only and misses some clones. Where compared with another copy, unresolved V genes explain less than half of these, and the others have no known cause. This sample comprises more than 2,000 clones, around 15% of them detected only once. The ten largest account for 9.5% to 13% of the sample. Sequenced: tumor tissue. Every receptor here comes from a human donor with Burkitt lymphoma.

The table lists this clone with a few counts. This chain joins TRBV15 and TRBJ2-2, with TRBD1 identical over 11 bases. The CDR3 length is 15 residues. Germline CDR1 and CDR2: LNHNV and YYDKDF (reference sequence). J gave up 7 bases and V 0 bases, and 1 base lay outside the gene matches. CDR3: CATSREGTGGGELFF. The DNA for the CDR3 is TGTGCCACCAGCAGAGAAGGGACAGGGGGCGGGGAGCTGTTTTTT. The full variable domain, its missing parts supplied by reference TRBV15 and TRBJ2-2, is DAMVIQNPRYQVTQFGKPVTLSCSQTLNHNVMYWYQQKSSQAPKLLFHYYDKDFNNEADTPDNFQSRRPNTSFCFLDIRSPGLGDTAMYLCATSREGTGGGELFFGEGSRLTVL.

This clone has only a few counts. For the CDR3, the DNA is TGCGCCAGCAGCTTAACTACCCAGGAGACCCAGTACTTC. This codes for CASSLTTQETQYF. The chain joins TRBV5-1 to TRBJ2-5, with no clear D. V was trimmed by 2 bases and J by 5 bases, leaving 10 bases between them. Looked up from germline, CDR1 is SGHRS and CDR2 is YFSETQ. This CDR3 comprises 13 residues.